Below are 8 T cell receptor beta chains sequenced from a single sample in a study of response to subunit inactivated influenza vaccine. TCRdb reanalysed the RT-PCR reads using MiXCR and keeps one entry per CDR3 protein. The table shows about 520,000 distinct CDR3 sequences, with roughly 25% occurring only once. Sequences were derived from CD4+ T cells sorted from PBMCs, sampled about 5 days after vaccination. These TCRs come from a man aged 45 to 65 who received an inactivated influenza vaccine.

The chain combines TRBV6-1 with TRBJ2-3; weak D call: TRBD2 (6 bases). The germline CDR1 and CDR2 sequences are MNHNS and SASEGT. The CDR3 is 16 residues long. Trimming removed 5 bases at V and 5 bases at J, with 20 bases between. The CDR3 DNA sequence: TGTGCCAGCAGTCCTTATCTAGCGAGAGAGGGAGATACGCAGTATTTT. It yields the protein CASSPYLAREGDTQYF.

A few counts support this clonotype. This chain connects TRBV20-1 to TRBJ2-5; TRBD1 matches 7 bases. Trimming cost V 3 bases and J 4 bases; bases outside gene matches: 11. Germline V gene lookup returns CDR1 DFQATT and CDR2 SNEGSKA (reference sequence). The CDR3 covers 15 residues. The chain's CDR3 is CSASAPHRGRETQYF. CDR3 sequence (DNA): TGCAGTGCTAGTGCCCCCCACAGGGGCAGAGAGACCCAGTACTTC.

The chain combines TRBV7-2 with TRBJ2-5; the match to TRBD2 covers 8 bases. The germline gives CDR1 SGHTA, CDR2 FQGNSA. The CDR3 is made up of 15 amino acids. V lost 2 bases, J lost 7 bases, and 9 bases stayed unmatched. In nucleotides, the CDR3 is TGTGCCAGCAGCTTAACTAGCGGACCAGAAAGGACCCAGTACTTC. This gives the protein CASSLTSGPERTQYF.

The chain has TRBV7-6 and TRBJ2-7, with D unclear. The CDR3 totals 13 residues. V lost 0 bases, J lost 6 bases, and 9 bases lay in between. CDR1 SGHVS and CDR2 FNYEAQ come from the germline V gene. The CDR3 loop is CASSLAQVAEQYF. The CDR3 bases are TGTGCCAGCAGCTTAGCGCAGGTCGCCGAGCAGTACTTC.

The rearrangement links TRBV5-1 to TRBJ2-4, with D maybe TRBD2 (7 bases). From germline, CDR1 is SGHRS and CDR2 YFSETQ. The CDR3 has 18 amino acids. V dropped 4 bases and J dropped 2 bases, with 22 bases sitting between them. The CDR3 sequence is CASSPGGTSDVSKNIQYF. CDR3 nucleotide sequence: TGCGCCAGCAGCCCGGGGGGCACTAGCGACGTATCCAAAAACATTCAGTACTTC.

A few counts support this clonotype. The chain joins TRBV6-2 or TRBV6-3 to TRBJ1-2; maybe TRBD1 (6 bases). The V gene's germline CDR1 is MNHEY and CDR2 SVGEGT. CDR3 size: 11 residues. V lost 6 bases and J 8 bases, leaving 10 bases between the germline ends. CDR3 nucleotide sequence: TGTGCCAGCAGCCAGACAGGAGGCTACACCTTC. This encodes CASSQTGGYTF.

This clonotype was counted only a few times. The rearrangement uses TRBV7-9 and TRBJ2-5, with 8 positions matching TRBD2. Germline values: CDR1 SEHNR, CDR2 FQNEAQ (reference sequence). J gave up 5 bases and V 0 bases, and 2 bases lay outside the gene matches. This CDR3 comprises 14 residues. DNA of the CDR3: TGTGCCAGCAGCTTAGCTAGCGGGGCGGAGACCCAGTACTTC. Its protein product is CASSLASGAETQYF.

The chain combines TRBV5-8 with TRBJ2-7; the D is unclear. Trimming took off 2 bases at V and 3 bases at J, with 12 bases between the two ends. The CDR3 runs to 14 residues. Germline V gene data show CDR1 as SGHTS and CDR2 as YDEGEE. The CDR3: CASSFKGDLYEQYF. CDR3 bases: TGTGCCAGCAGCTTTAAGGGCGACCTCTACGAGCAGTACTTC.